The source of this TCR beta chain is a study of cytomegalovirus exposure and HLA in healthy donors. Whole-study results and caveats: TCR beta V- and J-gene trimming, according to a later analysis, was linked to a missense DCLRE1C variant. Productive status was seen about 90% or about 30% of the time for most TCR beta V segments in an earlier analysis.

The CDR3 runs 15 residues. Trimming removed 3 bases at V and 0 bases at J, with 13 bases between. Germline CDR1 is SGHDT and CDR2 is YYEEEE. A word on this clone: Its specificity is unknown.

PCR used 60 Vbeta primers and 13 Jbeta primers. Sequencing used immunoSEQ multiplex PCR; TCRdb keeps in-frame clones, though not all of them. Of about 160,000 clones listed, 60% to 80% are singletons. The receptor's source is a woman between 45 and 65 years old in good health and CMV-seropositive. This chain uses TRBV5-6 with TRBJ2-7; possible D gene TRBD2, 5 bases. The source material was PBMCs. The CDR3 DNA reads as TGTGCCAGCAGCTGGCGTCGGGAATCCTCCTACGAGCAGTACTTC. Its translation is CASSWRRESSYEQYF.